Shown below are 29 T cell receptor beta chains from a single sample sequenced in a study of blood T cell repertoires in COVID-19. Using immunoSEQ multiplex PCR, the repertoire was profiled, and TCRdb retains in-frame clones only, with some absent. Of some 94,000 clones in the sample, around 86% were seen once. Material: peripheral blood. The receptors come from a human donor in a cohort sampled during active COVID-19.

This chain connects TRBV24-1 to TRBJ1-5; 10 positions agree with TRBD1. The CDR3 length is 17 residues. The J segment lost 0 bases and the V segment lost 3 bases, leaving 4 bases of the junction unmatched. Germline V gene data show CDR1 as KGHDR and CDR2 as SFDVKD. The CDR3, as DNA: TGTGCCACCAGTGATCAAGGGACAGGGGTTAGCAATCAGCCCCAGCATTTT. It specifies CATSDQGTGVSNQPQHF.

The V gene is TRBV5-1, the J gene TRBJ2-2, with D possibly being TRBD2 (7 bases). Trimming shortened V by 2 bases and J by 1 base, and 15 bases separated the two germline ends. This CDR3 comprises 17 residues. CDR1 is SGHRS, CDR2 YFSETQ, per germline. CDR3: CASSFPQGGVNTGELFF. CDR3 sequence (DNA): TGCGCCAGCAGCTTCCCACAGGGAGGGGTGAACACCGGGGAGCTGTTTTTT.

V and J are TRBV6-5 and TRBJ2-1, with D possibly matching TRBD2 (5 bases). The CDR3 spans 14 residues. Trimming took off 4 bases at V and 6 bases at J, with 13 bases between the two ends. The germline CDR1 and CDR2 sequences are MNHEY and SVGAGI. The CDR3 DNA is TGTGCCAGCAGTTTCTCCGGGAATATCAATGAGCAGTTCTTC. Translated, it gives CASSFSGNINEQFF.

The V and J genes are TRBV29-1 and TRBJ1-1; a weak D match, TRBD1 (6 bases). The V gene's germline CDR1 is SQVTM and CDR2 ANQGSEA. V lost 5 bases and J lost 1, with 14 bases in between. The CDR3 contains 14 residues. The CDR3 loop is CSVLDGRGNTEAFF. CDR3 sequence (DNA): TGCAGCGTTTTAGACGGCAGGGGGAACACTGAAGCTTTCTTT.

V and J are TRBV15 and TRBJ1-6, with 9 positions matching TRBD1. Germline assignment: CDR1 LNHNV and CDR2 YYDKDF (reference sequence). The CDR3 length is 20 residues. Trimming removed 0 bases from V and 7 bases from J; junction bases left unmatched: 16. The CDR3 spells CATSRDPYSTGGAKNSPLHF. In DNA form, the CDR3 reads TGTGCCACCAGCAGAGACCCCTACTCAACAGGGGGCGCAAAGAATTCACCCCTCCACTTT.

The J gene is TRBJ2-1, the V gene TRBV7-3, with D maybe TRBD2 (6 bases). Germline-derived CDR1 and CDR2 are SGHTA and FQGTGA. The length of the CDR3 is 15 residues. V lost 3 bases to trimming and J lost 7 bases, with 16 bases between them. CDR3 sequence (DNA): TGTGCCAGCAGCTTGGAGGGGACGACTAGAAATGAGCAGTTCTTC. Protein product: CASSLEGTTRNEQFF. The whole variable domain, filled in from reference TRBV7-3 and TRBJ2-1, reads GAGVSQTPSNKVTEKGKYVELRCDPISGHTALYWYRQSLGQGPEFLIYFQGTGAADDSGLPNDRFFAVRPEGSVSTLKIQRTERGDSAVYLCASSLEGTTRNEQFFGPGTRLTVL.

The gene calls are TRBV28 and TRBJ2-1; 7 bases fit TRBD1. The CDR3 extends over 15 amino acids. The germline V gene has CDR1 MDHEN and CDR2 SYDVKM. V gave up 7 bases and J gave up 5 bases; unmatched junction bases: 11. The CDR3 loop is CASTTGQDLHNEQFF. For the CDR3, the DNA is TGTGCCAGCACTACAGGACAGGACCTCCACAATGAGCAGTTCTTC.

The V and J genes are TRBV6-5 and TRBJ1-1; D gene ambiguous. V shed 6 bases and J shed 5 bases, with 19 bases lying between them. This CDR3 is built from 15 residues. Germline V gives CDR1 MNHEY, CDR2 SVGAGI. CDR3 residues: CASREEDLTGTEAFF. Here the CDR3 DNA reads TGTGCCAGCAGGGAGGAGGATCTGACGGGGACTGAAGCTTTCTTT.

The table lists this clone with a count of one. V gene TRBV15 combines with J gene TRBJ2-4; TRBD1 matches at 12 bases. The germline gives CDR1 LNHNV, CDR2 YYDKDF (reference sequence). This CDR3 region has 17 residues. After removal of 1 base from V and 0 bases from J, the junction contained 1 base not matched to a gene. The CDR3 protein is CATSRGDRGLAKNIQYF. CDR3 bases: TGTGCCACCAGCAGAGGGGACAGGGGGCTAGCCAAAAACATTCAGTACTTC.

The chain has TRBV10-2 and TRBJ2-5; D is undetermined. The V gene's germline CDR1 is WSHSY and CDR2 SAAADI. Deletions cut 5 bases from V and 3 bases from J, with 4 bases between. The CDR3 consists of 11 residues. The DNA of the CDR3 is TGCGCCAGCAGTCGAGAAGAGACCCAGTACTTC. It specifies CASSREETQYF.

This sequence joins TRBV24-1 and TRBJ2-5, with TRBD2 identical over 7 bases. Per germline, CDR1 KGHDR and CDR2 SFDVKD. The CDR3 contains 14 residues. J gave up 0 bases and V 6 bases, and 3 bases lay outside the gene matches. In DNA, the CDR3 is TGTGCCACCAGTAGGGCGGGAGACCAAGAGACCCAGTACTTC. It translates to CATSRAGDQETQYF.

This chain joins TRBV6-8 and TRBJ2-3, with D tentatively TRBD2 (6 bases). Trimming cost V 0 bases and J 0 bases, with 31 bases left between them. The CDR3 loop spans 23 amino acids. CDR1 and CDR2 from the germline V gene are MNHGY and SAAAGT. The CDR3 coding sequence is TGTGCCAGCAGTTACTCGAGGGTCCCTCTGGTTCTAGCGCAAATTACTAGCACAGATACGCAGTATTTT. This encodes CASSYSRVPLVLAQITSTDTQYF.

This clone was detected only once. The rearrangement joins TRBV27 to TRBJ2-1; 11 positions match TRBD1. The germline V gene has CDR1 MNHEY and CDR2 SMNVEV (reference sequence). V was clipped by 7 bases and J by 5 bases; unmatched bases: 13. CDR3 length: 17 residues. CDR3: CASTGLMGQGVHNEQFF. The CDR3 nucleotides are TGTGCCAGCACTGGCCTCATGGGACAGGGGGTGCACAATGAGCAGTTCTTC.

The V gene is TRBV3-1 (or the pseudogene TRBV3-2), the J gene TRBJ1-2, with 9 bases fitting TRBD1. The germline gives CDR1 LGHDT, CDR2 YNNKEL (reference sequence). This CDR3 has 16 residues. Trimming took 2 bases from V and 5 from J; bases not matched to a gene: 9. The CDR3 region has the DNA TGTGCCAGCAGCCAACTCTCACAGGGGGCAGCGTATGGCTACACCTTC. Its protein is CASSQLSQGAAYGYTF.

The gene calls are TRBV4-2 and TRBJ2-7; D is ambiguous. The CDR3 has 11 amino acids. V gave up 0 bases and J gave up 6 bases, with 3 bases separating them. The germline V gene encodes CDR1 LGHNA and CDR2 YNFKEQ. The CDR3, as DNA: TGTGCCAGCAGCCAAGACTCCGAGCAGTACTTC. It encodes CASSQDSEQYF.

This chain joins TRBV7-9 and TRBJ2-1; TRBD2 matches at 10 bases. Losses at the gene ends were 3 bases for V and 7 bases for J; bases not matched to a gene: 12. The CDR3 has 17 amino acids. Germline V gene data show CDR1 as SEHNR and CDR2 as FQNEAQ (reference sequence). The CDR3 protein is CASSFWSVVAGGNEQFF. The CDR3 DNA reads as TGTGCCAGCAGCTTCTGGTCGGTGGTAGCGGGAGGAAATGAGCAGTTCTTC.

This rearrangement joins TRBV7-8 to TRBJ1-1; D unclear. CDR1 SGHVS and CDR2 FQNEAQ come from the germline V gene. V lost 1 base and J lost 1, with 7 bases in between. The CDR3 has 14 amino acids. CDR3 coding DNA: TGTGCCAGCAGCTTAGGGGGAGAGAACACTGAAGCTTTCTTT. As protein: CASSLGGENTEAFF.

As concerns this clone: This CDR3 is also generated by other DNA sequences in the sample. The chain couples TRBV6-5 to TRBJ1-2; tentative D call: TRBD1 (5 bases). Germline V gene data show CDR1 as MNHEY and CDR2 as SVGAGI. The CDR3 sequence is 13 residues long. Deletions cut 7 bases from V and 3 bases from J, with 12 bases between. The CDR3 bases are TGTGCCAGCACCGAGTGGGGGGACTATGGCTACACCTTC. Protein sequence: CASTEWGDYGYTF.

The gene calls are TRBV7-3 and TRBJ2-7; 8 positions agree with TRBD2. The germline gives CDR1 SGHTA, CDR2 FQGTGA. With 2 bases clipped from V and 0 bases from J, the junction kept 3 bases outside the gene matches. The CDR3 has 15 amino acids. The CDR3 DNA reads TGTGCCAGCAGCTTAGGACTAGCAGGCTCCTACGAGCAGTACTTC. It specifies CASSLGLAGSYEQYF.

This chain links TRBV14 with TRBJ2-3; no definite D call. This CDR3 spans 16 amino acids. Germline V gives CDR1 SGHDN, CDR2 FVKESK. Trimming took 0 bases from V and 3 from J, leaving 13 bases between them. The CDR3 reads CASSQDGLYWTDTQYF. The CDR3 DNA follows: TGTGCCAGCAGCCAAGATGGGCTATACTGGACAGATACGCAGTATTTT.

The rearrangement joins TRBV2 to TRBJ2-5; 10 bases map to TRBD2. Trimming cost V 4 bases and J 4 bases; bases outside gene matches: 6. The CDR3 length is 15 residues. Germline loops: CDR1 SNHLY, CDR2 FYNNEI. Here the CDR3 reads CASSVPSGSIETQYF. In nucleotides, the CDR3 is TGTGCCAGCAGTGTCCCTAGCGGGAGTATAGAGACCCAGTACTTC.

This CDR3 is CASSRQDSYEQYF. In DNA, the CDR3 is TGTGCCAGCAGCCGACAGGACTCCTACGAGCAGTACTTC. The V and J genes are TRBV25-1 and TRBJ2-7, with D perhaps TRBD1 (6 bases). The CDR3 runs to 13 residues. The germline V gene has CDR1 MGHDK and CDR2 SYGVNS. Trimming shortened V by 6 bases and J by 0 bases, and 9 bases separated the two germline ends.

The chain joins TRBV6-5 to TRBJ1-1; TRBD1 is a possible D gene (6 bases). The CDR3 has 13 residues. Trimming cost V 2 bases and J 3 bases, with 7 bases left between them. In germline, CDR1 is MNHEY, CDR2 SVGAGI. This CDR3 reads CASSYHRDTEAFF. Written as DNA, the CDR3 is TGTGCCAGCAGTTACCACAGGGACACTGAAGCTTTCTTT.

This chain connects TRBV27 to TRBJ2-3, with 8 bases identical to TRBD2. CDR3 size: 16 residues. The trim removed 6 bases at V and 5 bases at J, leaving 13 bases unmatched. Germline-derived CDR1 and CDR2 are MNHEY and SMNVEV (reference sequence). The CDR3 here is CASSSRGRQPIDTQYF. CDR3 DNA: TGTGCCAGCAGCTCCCGCGGGAGGCAACCAATAGATACGCAGTATTTT.

V gene TRBV9 combines with J gene TRBJ1-4; weak D call: TRBD1 (6 bases). The CDR3 length is 16 residues. CDR1 SGDLS and CDR2 YYNGEE come from the germline V gene. V lost 3 bases to trimming and J lost 8 bases, with 20 bases between them. The chain's CDR3 is CASSEQQGRFEEKLFF. DNA of the CDR3: TGTGCCAGCAGCGAACAACAGGGAAGGTTTGAGGAAAAACTGTTTTTT.

Notes on this clone: Germline and junction disagree at one end, which may indicate a read error. The rearrangement joins TRBV7-2 to TRBJ2-1, with 14 nucleotides matching TRBD2. CDR3 length: 12 residues. The germline V gene encodes CDR1 SGHTA and CDR2 FQGNSA. This chain's CDR3 is CASRGLAGERFF. The CDR3 coding sequence is TGTGCCAGCAGGGGACTAGCGGGAGAGCGGTTCTTC.

The chain links TRBV30 to TRBJ1-6; 8 bases are shared with TRBD1. Germline CDR1 reads GTSNPN; CDR2 reads SVGIG (reference sequence). The CDR3 sequence is 14 residues long. After removal of 5 bases from V and 7 bases from J, the junction contained 7 bases not matched to a gene. CDR3 DNA: TGTGCCTGGGACAGGGGCGAGGGGAATTCACCCCTCCACTTT. This sequence encodes CAWDRGEGNSPLHF. Based on the CDR3 plus reference TRBV30 and TRBJ1-6, the full variable domain is SQTIHQWPATLVQPVGSPLSLECTVEGTSNPNLYWYRQAAGRGLQLLFYSVGIGQISSEVPQNLSASRPQDRQFILSSKKLLLSDSGFYLCAWDRGEGNSPLHFGNGTRLTVT.

The chain is built from TRBV3-1 (or the pseudogene TRBV3-2) and TRBJ2-7; possible D gene TRBD2, 6 bases. The V end was cut by 1 base, the J end by 5 bases, with 9 bases between. The CDR3 extends over 13 amino acids. Germline loops: CDR1 LGHDT, CDR2 YNNKEL (reference sequence). CDR3 DNA: TGTGCCAGCAGCCAAGCTGGGGGGAACGAGCAGTACTTC. Protein sequence: CASSQAGGNEQYF.

This clone came up once. This chain links TRBV10-2 with TRBJ1-5; D might be TRBD1 (6 bases). This CDR3 region has 16 residues. The V gene lost 7 bases and the J gene lost 0 bases, with 16 bases spanning the gap. CDR1 is WSHSY, CDR2 SAAADI, per germline. This CDR3 reads CASTPQGFPSNQPQHF. In DNA, the CDR3 is TGCGCCAGCACCCCACAGGGATTCCCTAGCAATCAGCCCCAGCATTTT.